Listed below are T cell receptor beta chains from one sample, sequenced in a study of regulatory T cells in long-lasting Graves disease. One entry per CDR3 protein, called by TCRdb with MiXCR from the multiplex PCR reads. Of 300,000 to 500,000 distinct CDR3 sequences detected, roughly 20% appear once; the ten largest clones hold 20%. The sample consisted of peripheral blood mononuclear cells (PBMCs), taken when the disease was refractory, from a patient treated with antithyroid drugs. Every receptor here comes from a female donor with Graves disease. Each CDR3 is given with its conserved first and last residue. D genes are given only for firm matches. The size field is filled for only some rows; it gives once, few, many or a size class.

D gene | clone size | J gene | V gene | CDR3 length | CDR3 protein | CDR3 DNA
TRBD2 | few | TRBJ2-7 | TRBV20-1 | 14 | CSASPGGRAYEQYF | TGCAGTGCGAGTCCGGGAGGGAGGGCCTACGAGCAGTACTTC
TRBD2 | few | TRBJ2-3 | TRBV6-1 | 18 | CASSEPRQRSGRKDTQYF | TGTGCCAGCAGTGAACCCAGACAGCGAAGCGGGAGGAAAGATACGCAGTATTTT
. | . | TRBJ2-2 | TRBV19 | 15 | CASSISRQARSELFF | TGTGCCAGTAGTATTTCGAGACAGGCGAGGTCGGAGCTGTTTTTT
. | few | TRBJ1-2 | TRBV4-3 | 15 | CASSQDKGGGYGYTF | TGCGCCAGCAGCCAAGATAAAGGGGGGGGATATGGCTACACCTTC
. | few | TRBJ2-1 | TRBV4-3 | 16 | CASSPSGTLPNNEQFF | TGCGCCAGCAGCCCGTCAGGGACACTACCAAACAATGAGCAGTTCTTC
TRBD1 | many | TRBJ1-5 | TRBV4-1 | 14 | CASGTGGSNQPQHF | TGCGCCAGCGGGACAGGAGGGAGCAATCAGCCCCAGCATTTT
. | few | TRBJ2-7 | TRBV5-6 | 14 | CASSTDSEIYEQYF | TGTGCCAGCAGTACAGACTCAGAGATCTACGAGCAGTACTTC
TRBD2 | . | TRBJ2-1 | TRBV11-2 | 13 | CASSPGGANEQFF | TGTGCCAGCAGCCCCGGGGGGGCCAATGAGCAGTTCTTC
. | few | TRBJ2-7 | TRBV6-2/TRBV6-3 | 16 | CASSYSIQRSSYEQYF | TGTGCCAGCAGTTACTCGATACAGAGGAGCTCCTACGAGCAGTACTTC
. | many | TRBJ1-6 | TRBV12-3/TRBV12-4 | 12 | CASSLGGTPLHF | TGTGCCAGCAGTTTGGGGGGAACACCCCTCCACTTT
. | . | TRBJ2-7 | TRBV3-1 | 14 | CASSQDGSSYEQYF | TGTGCCAGCAGCCAAGATGGCAGCTCCTACGAGCAGTACTTC
. | few | TRBJ2-5 | TRBV6-1 | 11 | CARLAQETQYF | TGTGCCAGACTAGCTCAAGAGACCCAGTACTTC
. | few | TRBJ2-7 | TRBV27 | 15 | CASSPLVRGSFEQYF | TGTGCCAGCAGTCCGCTGGTCCGCGGGTCTTTCGAGCAGTACTTC
. | many | TRBJ1-4 | TRBV18 | 16 | CASSPDPGTENEKLFF | TGTGCCAGCTCACCAGACCCAGGGACGGAAAATGAAAAACTGTTTTTT
TRBD2 | . | TRBJ2-1 | TRBV20-1 | 16 | CSATITLAGLYNEQFF | TGCAGTGCGACGATTACCCTAGCGGGACTCTACAATGAGCAGTTCTTC
. | many | TRBJ1-1 | TRBV18 | 14 | CASSPWMRDTEAFF | TGTGCCAGCTCACCGTGGATGAGAGACACTGAAGCTTTCTTT
TRBD1 | . | TRBJ1-2 | TRBV20-1 | 12 | CSALQGIYGYTF | TGCAGTGCGCTACAGGGGATCTATGGCTACACCTTC
. | . | TRBJ2-3 | TRBV6-1 | 15 | CAARKWIASTDTQYF | TGTGCCGCAAGAAAGTGGATTGCTAGCACAGATACGCAGTATTTT
TRBD2 | . | TRBJ2-2 | TRBV7-2 | 15 | CASSGSGRFAGELFF | TGTGCCAGCAGCGGTAGCGGGAGGTTCGCCGGGGAGCTGTTTTTT
. | . | TRBJ2-2 | TRBV19 | 15 | CASSIDSSKAGELFF | TGTGCCAGTAGTATAGATTCCTCAAAGGCCGGGGAGCTGTTTTTT
TRBD1 | many | TRBJ2-7 | TRBV2 | 15 | CASSFSGTGSYEQYF | TGTGCCAGCAGTTTTTCCGGGACAGGATCCTACGAGCAGTACTTC
. | few | TRBJ1-4 | TRBV5-1 | 13 | CASRFAKNEKLFF | TGCGCCAGCAGGTTTGCCAAAAATGAAAAACTGTTTTTT
. | . | TRBJ2-3 | TRBV11-2 | 16 | CASSYGAWEESDTQYF | TGTGCCAGCTCCTACGGGGCGTGGGAGGAGTCAGATACGCAGTATTTT
. | . | TRBJ1-4 | TRBV30 | 13 | CAWTTGVSEKLFF | TGTGCCTGGACGACGGGGGTTAGTGAAAAACTGTTTTTT
TRBD2 | many | TRBJ2-5 | TRBV20-1 | 14 | CSARTSGGHQTQYF | TGCAGTGCTAGGACTAGCGGGGGTCATCAGACCCAGTACTTC
TRBD1 | . | TRBJ2-7 | TRBV3-1 | 16 | CASSQYPPGQHYEQYF | TGTGCCAGCAGCCAATATCCTCCGGGACAGCATTACGAGCAGTACTTC
TRBD2 | many | TRBJ2-7 | TRBV7-3 | 15 | CASSLGSSGAYEQYF | TGTGCCAGCAGCCTGGGGTCTAGCGGGGCCTACGAGCAGTACTTC
. | many | TRBJ2-7 | TRBV12-3/TRBV12-4 | 16 | CASSLAGDLPSYEQYF | TGTGCCAGCAGTTTAGCGGGGGATCTCCCCTCCTACGAGCAGTACTTC
. | many | TRBJ2-7 | TRBV7-2 | 14 | CASSLGWISYEQYF | TGTGCCAGCAGCTTAGGATGGATCTCCTACGAGCAGTACTTC
. | . | TRBJ2-2 | TRBV6-1 | 12 | CASNKQARELFF | TGTGCCAGCAACAAACAGGCCAGGGAGCTGTTTTTT
. | . | TRBJ2-7 | TRBV4-1 | 14 | CASSQEFGGYEQYF | TGCGCCAGCAGCCAAGAGTTTGGAGGCTACGAGCAGTACTTC
. | few | TRBJ1-1 | TRBV3-1 | 15 | CASSQVIGWEDEAFF | TGTGCCAGCAGCCAAGTTATAGGGTGGGAGGATGAAGCTTTCTTT
TRBD1 | . | TRBJ1-5 | TRBV5-6 | 16 | CASSWGGQGLNQPQHF | TGTGCCAGCAGCTGGGGGGGACAGGGCCTCAATCAGCCCCAGCATTTT
. | . | TRBJ2-5 | TRBV25-1 | 13 | CASSEYREETQYF | TGTGCCAGCAGTGAATACAGGGAAGAGACCCAGTACTTC
. | many | TRBJ2-5 | TRBV2 | 13 | CASSPTLMGTQYF | TGTGCCAGCAGCCCCACCCTTATGGGGACCCAGTACTTC
. | few | TRBJ2-2 | TRBV29-1 | 16 | CSVEEEGGPNTGELFF | TGCAGCGTTGAAGAGGAGGGAGGCCCGAACACCGGGGAGCTGTTTTTT
TRBD2 | many | TRBJ2-7 | TRBV28 | 15 | CASSDPGTSPYEQYF | TGTGCCAGCAGTGACCCCGGGACTAGCCCCTACGAGCAGTACTTC
. | many | TRBJ2-5 | TRBV10-3 | 14 | CAIRSGLVQETQYF | TGTGCCATCAGGTCGGGACTTGTCCAAGAGACCCAGTACTTC
. | once | TRBJ2-1 | TRBV24-1 | 17 | CATSDGAGTSEYDEQFF | TGTGCCACCAGTGATGGGGCCGGGACTTCCGAATACGATGAGCAGTTCTTC
. | . | TRBJ1-1 | TRBV19 | 14 | CASSTPGAYTEAFF | TGTGCCAGTAGTACCCCCGGTGCGTACACTGAAGCTTTCTTT
TRBD1 | few | TRBJ2-7 | TRBV6-1 | 17 | CASSAVPGQGAETAEYF | TGTGCCAGCAGCGCCGTCCCGGGACAGGGGGCGGAGACCGCGGAGTACTTC
TRBD2 | few | TRBJ2-1 | TRBV7-8 | 16 | CASSSSGRSLVNEQFF | TGTGCCAGCAGCTCTAGCGGCCGATCCTTGGTGAATGAGCAGTTCTTC
. | . | TRBJ1-1 | TRBV7-2 | 13 | CASSPGTLYEAFF | TGTGCCAGCAGCCCAGGGACATTATACGAAGCTTTCTTT
. | . | TRBJ2-7 | TRBV28 | 18 | CASSITSGTPHEYYEQYF | TGTGCCAGCAGCATAACCTCCGGGACACCGCATGAATACTACGAGCAGTACTTC
. | . | TRBJ1-1 | TRBV20-1 | 12 | CSAPPTDTEAFF | TGCAGTGCCCCTCCCACGGACACTGAAGCTTTCTTT
. | many | TRBJ2-7 | TRBV28 | 11 | CASTHSYEQYF | TGTGCCAGCACCCACAGCTACGAGCAGTACTTC